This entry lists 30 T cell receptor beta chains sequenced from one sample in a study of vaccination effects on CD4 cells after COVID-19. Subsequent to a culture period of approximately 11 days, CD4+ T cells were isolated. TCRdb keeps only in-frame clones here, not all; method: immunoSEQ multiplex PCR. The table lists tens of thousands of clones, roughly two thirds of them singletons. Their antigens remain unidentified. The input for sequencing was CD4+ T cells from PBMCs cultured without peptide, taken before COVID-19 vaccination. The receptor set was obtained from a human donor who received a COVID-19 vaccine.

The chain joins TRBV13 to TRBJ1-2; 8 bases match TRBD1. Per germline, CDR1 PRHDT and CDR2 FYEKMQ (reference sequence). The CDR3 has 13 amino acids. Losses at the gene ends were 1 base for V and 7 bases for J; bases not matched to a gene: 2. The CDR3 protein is CASSLADRAGYTF. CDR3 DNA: TGTGCCAGCAGCTTAGCGGACAGGGCTGGCTACACCTTC.

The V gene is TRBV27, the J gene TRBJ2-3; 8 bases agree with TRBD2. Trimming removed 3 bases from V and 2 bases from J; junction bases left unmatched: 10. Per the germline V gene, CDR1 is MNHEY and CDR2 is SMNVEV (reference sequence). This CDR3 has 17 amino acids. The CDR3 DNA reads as TGTGCCAGCAGTTTCGGGGTGATAGCGGGAAACACAGATACGCAGTATTTT. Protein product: CASSFGVIAGNTDTQYF.

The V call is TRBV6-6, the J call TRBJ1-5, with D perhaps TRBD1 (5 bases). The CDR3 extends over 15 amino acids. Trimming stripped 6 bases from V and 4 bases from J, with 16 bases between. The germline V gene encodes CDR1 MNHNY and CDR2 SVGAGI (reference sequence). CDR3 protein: CASSRQRQKNQPQHF. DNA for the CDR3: TGTGCCAGCAGCCGCCAGAGACAGAAGAATCAGCCCCAGCATTTT.

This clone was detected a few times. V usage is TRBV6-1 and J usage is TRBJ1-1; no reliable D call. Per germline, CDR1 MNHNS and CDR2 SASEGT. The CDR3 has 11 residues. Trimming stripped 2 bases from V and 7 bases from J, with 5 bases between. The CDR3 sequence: CASSEFGEAFF. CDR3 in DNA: TGTGCCAGCAGTGAATTTGGTGAAGCTTTCTTT.

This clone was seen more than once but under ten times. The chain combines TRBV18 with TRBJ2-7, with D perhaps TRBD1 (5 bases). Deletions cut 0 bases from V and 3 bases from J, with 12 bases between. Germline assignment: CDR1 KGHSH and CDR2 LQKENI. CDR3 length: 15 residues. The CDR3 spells CASSPPLGVLYEQYF. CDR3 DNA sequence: TGTGCCAGCTCACCACCGTTAGGGGTCCTCTACGAGCAGTACTTC.

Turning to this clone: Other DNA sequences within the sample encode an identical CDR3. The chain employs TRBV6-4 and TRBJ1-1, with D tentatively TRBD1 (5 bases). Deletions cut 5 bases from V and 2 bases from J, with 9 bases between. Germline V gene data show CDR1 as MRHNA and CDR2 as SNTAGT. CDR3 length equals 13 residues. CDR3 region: CASSLDRNTEAFF. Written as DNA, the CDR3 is TGTGCCAGCAGTTTAGACAGAAACACTGAAGCTTTCTTT.

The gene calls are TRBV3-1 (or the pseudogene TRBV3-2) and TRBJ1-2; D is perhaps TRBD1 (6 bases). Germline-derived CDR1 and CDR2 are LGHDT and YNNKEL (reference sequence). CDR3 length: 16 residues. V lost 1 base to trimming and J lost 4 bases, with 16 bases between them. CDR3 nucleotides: TGTGCCAGCAGCCAAGTCGAGAAACAGGGACCCTATGGCTACACCTTC. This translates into CASSQVEKQGPYGYTF.

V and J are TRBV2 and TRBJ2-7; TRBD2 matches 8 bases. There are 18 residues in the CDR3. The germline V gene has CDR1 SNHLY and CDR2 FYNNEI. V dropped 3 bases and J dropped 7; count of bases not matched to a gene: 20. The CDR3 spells CASSDSVRRGAPLREQYF. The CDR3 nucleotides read TGTGCCAGCAGTGACTCGGTAAGGCGGGGGGCTCCTCTCCGGGAGCAGTACTTC.

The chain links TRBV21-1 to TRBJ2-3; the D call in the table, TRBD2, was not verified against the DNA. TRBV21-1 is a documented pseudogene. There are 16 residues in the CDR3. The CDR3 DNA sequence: TGTGCCAGCAGCAAGAGGGAGCGGGTTTTTACAGATACGCAGTATTTT. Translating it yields CASSKRERVFTDTQYF.

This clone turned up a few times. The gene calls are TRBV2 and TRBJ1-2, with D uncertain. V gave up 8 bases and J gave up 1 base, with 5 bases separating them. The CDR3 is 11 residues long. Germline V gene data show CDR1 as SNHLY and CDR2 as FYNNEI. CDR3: CASDFNYGYTF. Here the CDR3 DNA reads TGTGCCAGCGACTTTAACTATGGCTACACCTTC.

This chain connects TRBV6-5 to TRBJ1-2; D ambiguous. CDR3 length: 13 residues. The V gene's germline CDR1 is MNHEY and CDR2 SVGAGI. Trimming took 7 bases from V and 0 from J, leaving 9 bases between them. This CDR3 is CASTKQTNYGYTF. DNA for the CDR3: TGTGCCAGCACAAAACAGACTAACTATGGCTACACCTTC.

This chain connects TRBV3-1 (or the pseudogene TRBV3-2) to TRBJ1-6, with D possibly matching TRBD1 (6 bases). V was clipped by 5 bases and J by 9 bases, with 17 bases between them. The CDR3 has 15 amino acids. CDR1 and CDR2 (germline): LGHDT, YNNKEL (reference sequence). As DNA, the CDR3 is TGTGCCAGCAGCTCAATGCAGGGGAACGTTTCACCCCTCCACTTT. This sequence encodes CASSSMQGNVSPLHF.

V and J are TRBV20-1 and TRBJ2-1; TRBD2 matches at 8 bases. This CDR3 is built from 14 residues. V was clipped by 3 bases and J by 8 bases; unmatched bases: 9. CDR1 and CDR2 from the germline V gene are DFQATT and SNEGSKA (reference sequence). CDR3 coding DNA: TGCAGTGCTAGTTCGAGCGGGAGCCCCCATGAGCAGTTCTTC. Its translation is CSASSSGSPHEQFF.

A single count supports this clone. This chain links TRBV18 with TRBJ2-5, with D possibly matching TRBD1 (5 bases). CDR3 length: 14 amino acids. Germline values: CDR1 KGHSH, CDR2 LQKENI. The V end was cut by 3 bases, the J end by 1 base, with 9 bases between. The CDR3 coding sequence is TGTGCCAGCTCACCGACCCAGGGCCAAGAGACCCAGTACTTC. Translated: CASSPTQGQETQYF.

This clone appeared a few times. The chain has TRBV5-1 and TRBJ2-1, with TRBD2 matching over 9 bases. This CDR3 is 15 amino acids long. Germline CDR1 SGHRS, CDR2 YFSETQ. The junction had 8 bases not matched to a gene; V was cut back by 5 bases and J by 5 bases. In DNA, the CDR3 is TGCGCCAGCAGTCTAGGGGCTAGCGGGGACAATGAGCAGTTCTTC. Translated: CASSLGASGDNEQFF.

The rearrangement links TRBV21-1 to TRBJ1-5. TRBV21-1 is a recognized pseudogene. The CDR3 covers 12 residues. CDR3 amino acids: CASKTGNQPQHF. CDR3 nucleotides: TGTGCCAGCAAGACGGGAAATCAGCCCCAGCATTTT.

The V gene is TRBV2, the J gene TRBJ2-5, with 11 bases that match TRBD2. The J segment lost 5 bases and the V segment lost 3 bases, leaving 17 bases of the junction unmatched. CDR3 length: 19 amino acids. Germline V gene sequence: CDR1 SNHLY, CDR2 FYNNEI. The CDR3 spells CASSDLALGLAVPGETQYF. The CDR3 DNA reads TGTGCCAGCAGTGATCTAGCCCTGGGACTAGCGGTACCCGGGGAGACCCAGTACTTC.

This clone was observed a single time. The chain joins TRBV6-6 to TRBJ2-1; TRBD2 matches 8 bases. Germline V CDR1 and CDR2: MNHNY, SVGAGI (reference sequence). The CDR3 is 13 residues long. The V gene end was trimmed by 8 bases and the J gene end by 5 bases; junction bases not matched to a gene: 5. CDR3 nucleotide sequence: TGTGCCAGCCGGGTTAGCGGGAACAATGAGCAGTTCTTC. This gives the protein CASRVSGNNEQFF.

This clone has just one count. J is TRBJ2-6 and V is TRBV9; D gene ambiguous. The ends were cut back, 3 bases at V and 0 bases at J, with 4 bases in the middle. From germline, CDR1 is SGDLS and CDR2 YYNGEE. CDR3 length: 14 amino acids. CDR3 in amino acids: CASSGDSGANVLTF. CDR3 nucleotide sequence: TGTGCCAGCAGCGGAGACTCTGGGGCCAACGTCCTGACTTTC.

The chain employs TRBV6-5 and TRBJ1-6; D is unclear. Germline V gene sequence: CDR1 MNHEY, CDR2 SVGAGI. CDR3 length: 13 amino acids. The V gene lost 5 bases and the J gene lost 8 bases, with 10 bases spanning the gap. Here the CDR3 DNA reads TGTGCCAGCAGTAACAATAGGGATTCACCCCTCCACTTT. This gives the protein CASSNNRDSPLHF.

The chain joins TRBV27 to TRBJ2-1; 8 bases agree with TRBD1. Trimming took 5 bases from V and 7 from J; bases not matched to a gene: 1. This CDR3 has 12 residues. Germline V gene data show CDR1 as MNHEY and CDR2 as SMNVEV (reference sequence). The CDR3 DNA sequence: TGTGCCAGCAGTAGACAGGGGAATGAGCAGTTCTTC. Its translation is CASSRQGNEQFF.

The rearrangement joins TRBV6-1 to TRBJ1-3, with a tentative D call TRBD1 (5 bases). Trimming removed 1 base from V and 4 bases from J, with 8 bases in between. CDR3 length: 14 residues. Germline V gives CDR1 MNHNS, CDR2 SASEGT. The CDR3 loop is CASSEVGVGNTIYF. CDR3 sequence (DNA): TGTGCCAGCAGTGAAGTAGGGGTAGGAAACACCATATATTTT.

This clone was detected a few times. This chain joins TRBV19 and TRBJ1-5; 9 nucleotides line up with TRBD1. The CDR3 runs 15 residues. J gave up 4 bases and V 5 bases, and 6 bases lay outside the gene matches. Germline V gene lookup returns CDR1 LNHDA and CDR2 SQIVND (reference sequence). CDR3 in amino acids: CASSPGGTGNQPQHF. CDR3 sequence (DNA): TGTGCCAGTAGTCCGGGAGGGACAGGGAATCAGCCCCAGCATTTT.

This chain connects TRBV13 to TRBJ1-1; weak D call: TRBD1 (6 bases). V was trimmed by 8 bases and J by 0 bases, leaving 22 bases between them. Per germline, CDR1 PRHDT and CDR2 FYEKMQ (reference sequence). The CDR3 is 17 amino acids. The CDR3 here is CASLKGGGAGMNTEAFF. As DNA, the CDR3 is TGTGCCAGCCTAAAGGGGGGTGGGGCAGGAATGAACACTGAAGCTTTCTTT.

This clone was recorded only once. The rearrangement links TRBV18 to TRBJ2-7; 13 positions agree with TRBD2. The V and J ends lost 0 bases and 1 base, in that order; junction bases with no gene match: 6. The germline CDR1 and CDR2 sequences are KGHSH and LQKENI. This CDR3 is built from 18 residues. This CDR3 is CASSPPTSGRAQSYEQYF. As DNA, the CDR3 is TGTGCCAGCTCACCACCTACTAGCGGGAGGGCCCAGTCCTACGAGCAGTACTTC.

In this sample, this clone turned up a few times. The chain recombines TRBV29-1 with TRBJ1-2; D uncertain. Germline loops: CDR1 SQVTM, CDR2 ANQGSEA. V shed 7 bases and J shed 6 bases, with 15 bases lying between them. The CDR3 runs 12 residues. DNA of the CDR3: TGCAGCGCCCCCACGGGGTCAGATGGCTACACCTTC. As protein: CSAPTGSDGYTF.

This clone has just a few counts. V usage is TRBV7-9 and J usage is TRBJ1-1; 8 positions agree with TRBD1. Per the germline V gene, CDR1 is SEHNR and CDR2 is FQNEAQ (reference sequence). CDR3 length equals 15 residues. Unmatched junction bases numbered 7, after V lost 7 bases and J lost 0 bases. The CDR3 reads CASTWTGSMNTEAFF. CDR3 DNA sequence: TGTGCCAGCACCTGGACAGGGTCTATGAACACTGAAGCTTTCTTT.

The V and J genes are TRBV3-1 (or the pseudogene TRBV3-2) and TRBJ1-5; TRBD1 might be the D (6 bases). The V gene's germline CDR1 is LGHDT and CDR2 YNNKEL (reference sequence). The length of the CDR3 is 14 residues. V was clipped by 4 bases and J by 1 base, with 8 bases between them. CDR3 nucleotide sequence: TGTGCCAGCAGCCGAGGACAGAGCAATCAGCCCCAGCATTTT. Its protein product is CASSRGQSNQPQHF.

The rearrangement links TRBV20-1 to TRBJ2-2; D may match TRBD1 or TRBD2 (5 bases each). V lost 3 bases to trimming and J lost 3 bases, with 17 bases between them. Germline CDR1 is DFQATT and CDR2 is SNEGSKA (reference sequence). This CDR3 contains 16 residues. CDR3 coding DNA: TGCAGTGCTAGTCAAGGGACGGGCGGGTACACCGGGGAGCTGTTTTTT. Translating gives CSASQGTGGYTGELFF.

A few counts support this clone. The CDR3 nucleotides read TGTGCCAGCAGTTTACCTCGCCGAGGGATCTACGAGCAGTACTTC. Amino acid sequence: CASSLPRRGIYEQYF. V usage is TRBV28 and J usage is TRBJ2-7; maybe TRBD2 (5 bases). Germline CDR1 MDHEN, CDR2 SYDVKM. The CDR3 is 15 amino acids. V dropped 2 bases and J dropped 3 bases, with 14 bases sitting between them.